These 2 T cell receptor beta chains were all obtained from the same sample, sequenced in a study of blood T cell repertoires in COVID-19. TCRdb keeps only in-frame clones here, not all; method: immunoSEQ multiplex PCR. The table includes more than 85,000 clones, 65% to 90% detected once. The sample comprised peripheral blood. The receptors here all came from a man aged 55 to 70 with acute or convalescent COVID-19.

This chain's CDR3 is CASSILTGNNQPQHF. The CDR3 coding sequence is TGTGCCAGTAGTATTCTTACAGGTAACAATCAGCCCCAGCATTTT. The chain recombines TRBV19 with TRBJ1-5; a weak D match, TRBD1 (5 bases). This CDR3 is 15 amino acids long. The germline V gene has CDR1 LNHDA and CDR2 SQIVND (reference sequence). With 3 bases removed from V and 3 bases from J, the gap between germline ends came to 12 bases. The full variable domain, rest sourced from reference TRBV19 and TRBJ1-5, is DGGITQSPKYLFRKEGQNVTLSCEQNLNHDAMYWYRQDPGQGLRLIYYSQIVNDFQKGDIAEGYSVSREKKESFPLTVTSAQKNPTAFYLCASSILTGNNQPQHFGDGTRLSIL.

The chain combines TRBV2 with TRBJ2-7, with TRBD1 identical over 11 bases. With 6 bases clipped from V and 1 base from J, the junction kept 2 bases outside the gene matches. The CDR3 totals 14 residues. Per germline, CDR1 SNHLY and CDR2 FYNNEI. The CDR3 loop reads CASRGTGGSYEQYF. The CDR3 DNA is TGTGCCAGCAGAGGGACAGGGGGATCCTACGAGCAGTACTTC.